Presented here are 2 T cell receptor beta chains from one specimen sequenced in a study of blood T cell repertoires in COVID-19. Repertoires were generated with immunoSEQ multiplex PCR, while TCRdb's copy carries only in-frame clones and drops some. The table shows hundreds of thousands of clones, with under 90% occurring only once. The sample comprised peripheral blood. Source of these receptors: a human donor in a cohort sampled during active COVID-19.

The chain recombines TRBV18 with TRBJ2-7; 13 bases are shared with TRBD2. Trimming at V came to 3 bases and at J to 2 bases, leaving 4 bases not matched to a gene. This CDR3 has 16 amino acids. Germline V CDR1 and CDR2: KGHSH, LQKENI. CDR3 in amino acids: CASSPRTSGSPYEQYF. The CDR3 bases are TGTGCCAGCTCACCGAGGACTAGCGGGAGCCCCTACGAGCAGTACTTC.

The chain carries TRBV7-9 and TRBJ2-1, with TRBD1 matching 9 bases. The V gene's germline CDR1 is SEHNR and CDR2 FQNEAQ (reference sequence). The ends lost 1 base at V and 4 bases at J; junction bases unmatched: 5. This CDR3 has 16 amino acids. The CDR3: CASSLVLGQGYNEQFF. The CDR3 coding sequence is TGTGCCAGCAGCTTAGTCTTGGGACAGGGATACAATGAGCAGTTCTTC.